This TCR beta chain was sequenced for a study of a mutant IDH1 vaccine in newly diagnosed glioma. Study background: Prior therapy was radiotherapy, temozolomide, or both; most received both.

TCRdb's table, derived via immunoSEQ multiplex PCR, lists solely in-frame clones and lacks some. Counted here are 58,000 or so clones, less than 90% occurring once; the ten biggest clones make up roughly 3%. As for time point: week 47, end of study. The vaccine gave 300 ug of a 20-mer mutant IDH1 peptide subcutaneously per dose. For this clone: Antigen unknown.

This CDR3 has 16 amino acids. V gave up 2 bases and J gave up 2 bases, with 15 bases separating them. Looked up from germline, CDR1 is MNHNY and CDR2 is SVGAGI (reference sequence). The origin of this receptor is a woman between 45 and 60 years old with glioma. The J gene is TRBJ2-5, the V gene TRBV6-6; D is uncertain. The material sequenced was PBMCs, taken from a glioma patient whose treatment included an IDH1 peptide vaccine. The DNA of the CDR3 is TGTGCCAGCAGTTACGGATTGTCCGTGGGGCAAGAGACCCAGTACTTC. Amino acids: CASSYGLSVGQETQYF.